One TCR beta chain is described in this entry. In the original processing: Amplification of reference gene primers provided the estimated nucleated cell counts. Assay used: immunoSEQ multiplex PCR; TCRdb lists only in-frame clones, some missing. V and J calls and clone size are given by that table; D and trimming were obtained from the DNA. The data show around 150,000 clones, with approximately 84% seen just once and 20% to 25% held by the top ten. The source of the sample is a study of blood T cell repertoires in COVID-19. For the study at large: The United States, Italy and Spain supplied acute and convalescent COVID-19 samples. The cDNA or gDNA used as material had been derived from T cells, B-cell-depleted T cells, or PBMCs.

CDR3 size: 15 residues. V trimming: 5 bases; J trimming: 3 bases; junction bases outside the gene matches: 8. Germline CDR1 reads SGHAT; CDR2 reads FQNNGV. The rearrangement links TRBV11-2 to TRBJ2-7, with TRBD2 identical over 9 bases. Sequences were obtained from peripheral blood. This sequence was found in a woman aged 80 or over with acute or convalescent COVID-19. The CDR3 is CASSPGTSQDYEQYF. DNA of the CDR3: TGTGCCAGCAGCCCTGGGACTAGCCAAGACTACGAGCAGTACTTC.